This is a list of T cell receptor beta chains from one sample in a study of blood T cell repertoires in COVID-19. The protocol was immunoSEQ multiplex PCR, while the TCRdb copy is restricted to in-frame clones and leaves out a portion. The data hold fewer than 400,000 clones, with 89% observed a single time. The sample taken for sequencing was PBMCs or T cells enriched from blood (not recorded which). The receptors shown here come from a man in his sixties who had recovered from COVID-19. Each CDR3 is given with its conserved first and last residue. Fields, in order: V gene, D gene, clone size, J gene, CDR3 protein, CDR3 DNA. The D gene is left open where the match is weak. Size is omitted from some rows. Given values are once, few, many or a class for expanded clones.

TRBV5-1	-	-	TRBJ2-6	CASSLTGTGANVLTF	TGCGCCAGCAGCTTAACAGGGACTGGGGCCAACGTCCTGACTTTC
TRBV19	-	-	TRBJ1-1	CASIGRDAGGVEAFF	TGTGCCAGTATCGGCCGGGACGCTGGGGGCGTCGAAGCTTTCTTT
TRBV5-8	TRBD2	-	TRBJ2-7	CASSWTSGPLYEQYF	TGTGCCAGCAGCTGGACTAGCGGCCCCTTGTACGAGCAGTACTTC
TRBV12-5	TRBD1	-	TRBJ2-7	CASGLETGGEQYF	TGTGCTAGTGGTTTGGAAACAGGGGGTGAGCAGTACTTC
TRBV3-1/TRBV3-2	TRBD1	-	TRBJ1-1	CASSRQGIAFF	TGTGCCAGCAGCAGACAGGGAATAGCTTTCTTT
TRBV5-1	TRBD2	-	TRBJ2-7	CASSLELAGAGSYEQYF	TGCGCCAGCAGCTTGGAACTAGCGGGCGCTGGGTCCTACGAGCAGTACTTC
TRBV9	-	once	TRBJ2-3	CASSPGRRESTDTQYF	TGTGCCAGCAGCCCTGGGCGGCGGGAAAGCACAGATACGCAGTATTTT
TRBV4-2	TRBD2	-	TRBJ2-5	CASSPTGTSGQETQYF	TGTGCCAGCAGCCCAACCGGGACTAGCGGCCAAGAGACCCAGTACTTC
TRBV6-5	-	-	TRBJ1-2	CASRAGDTYYGYTF	TGTGCCAGCAGGGCGGGGGACACCTACTATGGCTACACCTTC
TRBV7-2	TRBD1	-	TRBJ1-3	CASSLGDRVGTGNTIYF	TGTGCCAGCAGCTTGGGAGACAGGGTAGGAACTGGAAACACCATATATTTT
TRBV5-1	TRBD1	-	TRBJ1-5	CASSFTGGNQPQHF	TGCGCCAGCAGCTTCACAGGGGGCAATCAGCCCCAGCATTTT
TRBV7-9	-	-	TRBJ2-3	CASSSGTDTQYF	TGTGCCAGCAGCTCAGGTACAGATACGCAGTATTTT
TRBV9	TRBD1	-	TRBJ2-7	CASSPRSTGFYEQYF	TGTGCCAGCAGCCCTCGGTCGACAGGGTTCTACGAGCAGTACTTC
TRBV29-1	-	once	TRBJ2-1	CSVVQGASYNEQFF	TGCAGCGTTGTTCAGGGTGCGTCCTACAATGAGCAGTTCTTC
TRBV5-1	TRBD1	-	TRBJ2-2	CASSLADREVSGELFF	TGCGCCAGCAGCTTGGCAGACAGGGAAGTCTCCGGGGAGCTGTTTTTT
TRBV19	-	-	TRBJ2-7	CASSYGWANHEQYF	TGTGCCAGTAGTTACGGCTGGGCAAACCACGAGCAGTACTTC
TRBV5-1	-	-	TRBJ2-6	CASSQTAGAGANVLTF	TGCGCCAGCAGCCAGACCGCGGGCGCTGGGGCCAACGTCCTGACTTTC
TRBV9	TRBD2	few	TRBJ2-1	CASSPSKAGGSYNEQFF	TGTGCCAGCAGCCCCTCAAAAGCGGGAGGATCGTACAATGAGCAGTTCTTC
TRBV27	-	-	TRBJ2-6	CASSPGPGFSGANVLTF	TGTGCCAGCAGCCCAGGCCCAGGGTTCTCTGGGGCCAACGTCCTGACTTTC
TRBV27	TRBD1	-	TRBJ2-2	CASSGQGAMNTGELFF	TGTGCCAGCAGTGGACAGGGGGCGATGAACACCGGGGAGCTGTTTTTT
TRBV5-4	TRBD1	few	TRBJ2-1	CASSLAGQGRSYNEQFF	TGTGCCAGCAGCTTGGCGGGACAGGGGAGATCCTACAATGAGCAGTTCTTC
TRBV9	TRBD2	once	TRBJ2-2	CASSVILAGNTGELFF	TGTGCCAGCAGCGTTATCCTAGCGGGGAACACCGGGGAGCTGTTTTTT
TRBV7-2	-	-	TRBJ1-1	CASSLLGRGNTEAFF	TGTGCCAGCAGCTTATTGGGCAGGGGCAACACTGAAGCTTTCTTT
TRBV27	-	-	TRBJ1-2	CASSFARGINYGYTF	TGTGCCAGCAGTTTCGCCAGGGGAATTAACTATGGCTACACCTTC
TRBV7-3	TRBD2	-	TRBJ2-5	CASSSGGLAGAETQYF	TGTGCCAGCAGCAGTGGGGGGCTAGCGGGAGCTGAGACCCAGTACTTC
TRBV24-1	TRBD2	-	TRBJ2-1	CATRGGTSLYNEQFF	TGTGCCACCAGGGGGGGGACTAGCCTCTACAATGAGCAGTTCTTC
TRBV19	TRBD2	-	TRBJ2-1	CASSRGTSGRNEQFF	TGTGCCAGTAGCCGAGGGACTAGCGGGAGAAATGAGCAGTTCTTC
TRBV19	-	-	TRBJ1-1	CASRATVSWGHEAFF	TGTGCCAGTAGAGCGACAGTCTCGTGGGGTCATGAAGCTTTCTTT
TRBV24-1	TRBD1	-	TRBJ1-1	CATRSGQGTEAFF	TGTGCCACCCGATCTGGACAGGGCACTGAAGCTTTCTTT
TRBV5-1	TRBD2	-	TRBJ2-7	CASSSGGGTYEQYF	TGCGCCAGCAGCTCCGGGGGGGGGACCTACGAGCAGTACTTC
TRBV5-5	-	-	TRBJ2-2	CASSIGANTGELFF	TGTGCCAGCAGCATAGGAGCTAACACCGGGGAGCTGTTTTTT
TRBV25-1	TRBD2	-	TRBJ2-1	CASSERGTSGNSNEQFF	TGTGCCAGCAGTGAAAGAGGGACTAGCGGGAATAGTAATGAGCAGTTCTTC
TRBV28	TRBD2	-	TRBJ2-1	CASSRTSGLYNEQFF	TGTGCCAGCAGCCGGACTAGCGGACTATACAATGAGCAGTTCTTC
TRBV5-6	-	-	TRBJ2-5	CASSSKTGYQETQYF	TGTGCCAGCAGCTCCAAAACCGGGTACCAAGAGACCCAGTACTTC
TRBV3-1/TRBV3-2	TRBD1	-	TRBJ1-6	CASSQEGQGNSPLHF	TGTGCCAGCAGCCAAGAGGGACAGGGTAATTCACCCCTCCACTTT
TRBV2	TRBD1	-	TRBJ2-1	CASGQESEGQFF	TGTGCCAGCGGACAGGAGTCAGAGGGGCAGTTCTTC
TRBV3-1/TRBV3-2	-	-	TRBJ1-1	CASSHGTLPEAFF	TGTGCCAGCAGCCACGGGACATTACCTGAAGCTTTCTTT
TRBV10-3	-	-	TRBJ1-5	CAISEFQGRSNQPQHF	TGTGCCATCAGTGAGTTTCAGGGGAGAAGCAATCAGCCCCAGCATTTT
TRBV7-3	TRBD2	few	TRBJ2-2	CASSSQAGVGTGELFF	TGTGCCAGCAGCTCGCAAGCGGGAGTGGGCACCGGGGAGCTGTTTTTT
TRBV18	TRBD1	-	TRBJ2-7	CASSSPGQGIYEQYF	TGTGCCAGCTCATCACCGGGACAGGGTATCTACGAGCAGTACTTC
TRBV5-8	-	-	TRBJ2-6	CASSLGRQNSGANVLTF	TGTGCCAGCAGCTTGGGTAGACAGAACTCTGGGGCCAACGTCCTGACTTTC
TRBV6-1	TRBD2	-	TRBJ2-2	CASSEVGLAPTGELFF	TGTGCCAGCAGTGAAGTGGGACTAGCTCCTACCGGGGAGCTGTTTTTT
TRBV18	TRBD1	-	TRBJ2-7	CASSPGGSLGQDPYEQYF	TGTGCCAGCTCACCTGGAGGAAGTTTGGGACAGGACCCCTACGAGCAGTACTTC
TRBV24-1	-	few	TRBJ2-1	CATSQVASSYNEQFF	TGTGCCACCTCCCAGGTAGCGAGCTCCTACAATGAGCAGTTCTTC
TRBV7-2	TRBD1	once	TRBJ2-7	CASSYRDRTLYEQYF	TGTGCCAGCAGCTACCGGGACAGGACTCTCTACGAGCAGTACTTC
TRBV24-1	TRBD1	-	TRBJ1-2	CATSDLGQDYGYTF	TGTGCCACCAGTGATCTGGGACAGGACTATGGCTACACCTTC
TRBV5-1	TRBD2	-	TRBJ2-3	CASTRLAGEATDTQYF	TGCGCCAGCACCAGACTAGCGGGAGAGGCCACAGATACGCAGTATTTT
TRBV5-1	-	-	TRBJ2-5	CASSLAGETQYF	TGCGCCAGCAGCTTGGCGGGGGAGACCCAGTACTTC
TRBV30	-	-	TRBJ2-5	CAWNRGDRETQYF	TGTGCCTGGAACCGGGGAGATAGAGAGACCCAGTACTTC
TRBV19	-	-	TRBJ2-5	CASSIRQRETQYF	TGTGCCAGTAGTATCCGTCAGAGGGAGACCCAGTACTTC
TRBV9	-	few	TRBJ2-2	CASSVDSNTGELFF	TGTGCCAGCAGCGTAGACTCAAACACCGGGGAGCTGTTTTTT
TRBV9	-	-	TRBJ1-2	CASSVDPGKANYGYTF	TGTGCCAGCAGCGTAGACCCCGGGAAAGCTAACTATGGCTACACCTTC
TRBV7-2	-	-	TRBJ2-1	CATTTNRDIGEQFF	TGTGCCACCACTACTAACCGGGACATCGGTGAGCAGTTCTTC
TRBV7-2	TRBD1	-	TRBJ1-1	CASSSQGGNTEAFF	TGTGCCAGCAGCTCCCAGGGGGGGAACACTGAAGCTTTCTTT